This T cell receptor (beta chain) was retrieved from a study of blood T cells in healthy people across ages. Through a sample-barcoded 5' primer and a J-beta primer mix, a second PCR was run for roughly 6 to 11 cycles. TCRdb re-derived calls from the 5' RACE reads in MiXCR, one entry per CDR3 protein. The sample consists of some 1.5 million distinct CDR3 sequences, under 30% of them appearing once. From germline, CDR1 is DFQATT and CDR2 SNEGSKA (reference sequence). CDR3 length: 13 amino acids. V was shortened by 3 bases and J by 8 bases, with 14 bases between the two germline ends. The amount of total RNA extracted per sample was at least 5 micrograms. Study-level points and caveats: Total diversity from one million sequenced T cells was likely underestimated.

This clonotype has only a few counts. Its antigen is currently unknown. The sequence came from a woman aged 25-40 years in good health. The sequencing input was blood. The chain joins TRBV20-1 to TRBJ2-1; D is undetermined. This CDR3 reads CSASQAPRDEQFF. CDR3 DNA sequence: TGCAGTGCTAGTCAGGCCCCTCGGGATGAGCAGTTCTTC.